This record covers a single T cell receptor (beta chain). Its target is unknown. This record comes from a study of T-cell memory formation after mild COVID-19. Study-wide background: Each donor largely had its own TCR clusters. Study-wide results and limits: Memory sampled before infection contained some responding clones, suggesting cross-reactive memory joined. Contracting CD4+ clones sat mainly in CM and EM; CD8+ in EMRA.

CDR3 size: 15 residues. CDR1 MNHNY and CDR2 SVGAGI come from the germline V gene (reference sequence). Trimming took 5 bases from V and 2 from J; bases not matched to a gene: 6. TCR alpha and TCR beta cDNA libraries with sample barcodes and UMIs came from 5'RACE using constant-segment primers. MiXCR, run by TCRdb on the 5' RACE reads, gives a single entry per CDR3 protein. The data show about 82,000 distinct CDR3 sequences, with around 13% seen just once and around two fifths held by the top ten. The chain uses TRBV6-6 and TRBJ1-1; TRBD1 matches at 9 bases. Sequencing was performed on PBMCs or a T cell subset sorted from them (not recorded which). This sequence was found in a man between 18 and 35 years old who had mild COVID-19 (a few samples of this study predate the infection). Cell type and time point are not known. The CDR3 region has the DNA TGTGCCAGCAGTAAGCCGGGACAGGGTAACACTGAAGCTTTCTTT. Amino acids: CASSKPGQGNTEAFF.